The 24 T cell receptor beta chains presented below share a single source sample, sequenced in a study of beta chain features in type 1 diabetes. Expressed TCRB transcripts were sequenced, since all the RNA that had been isolated was reverse transcribed. The repertoire was sequenced with immunoSEQ multiplex PCR; TCRdb's copy has only in-frame clones and lacks some. The sample has more than 300,000 clones, about 15% seen once. Material for sequencing was naive CD4+ T cells from blood. The receptors were gathered from a woman younger than 30 in good health.

The chain carries TRBV7-9 and TRBJ2-5; D might be TRBD2 (5 bases). V was pared by 8 bases and J by 0 bases, with 16 bases between. This CDR3 contains 15 residues. Germline CDR1 SEHNR, CDR2 FQNEAQ (reference sequence). The CDR3 loop reads CASRTNNGNQETQYF. The CDR3 DNA sequence: TGTGCCAGCCGGACGAACAACGGGAACCAAGAGACCCAGTACTTC.

CDR3 in amino acids: CASSVLQGQTEAFF. CDR3 DNA sequence: TGTGCCAGCAGCGTATTACAGGGACAAACTGAAGCTTTCTTT. The V and J genes are TRBV9 and TRBJ1-1; possibly TRBD1 for D (6 bases). The germline CDR1 and CDR2 sequences are SGDLS and YYNGEE. The CDR3 sequence is 14 residues long. With 1 base removed from V and 5 bases from J, the gap between germline ends came to 12 bases.

Concerning this clone itself: One junction end disagrees with the germline gene, perhaps due to a read error. This sequence joins TRBV20-1 and TRBJ1-3; D gene ambiguous. The CDR3 spans 8 residues. Germline loops: CDR1 DFQATT, CDR2 SNEGSKA (reference sequence). CDR3 sequence: CSAIGRGF. The CDR3 nucleotides are TGCAGTGCCATTGGACGAGGGTTT.

The chain uses TRBV27 and TRBJ2-6, with D uncertain. The length of the CDR3 is 16 residues. The germline V gene has CDR1 MNHEY and CDR2 SMNVEV (reference sequence). The V end lost 5 bases, the J end lost 0 bases, and 11 bases lay between the germline ends. This CDR3 reads CASSPPPSSGANVLTF. CDR3 coding DNA: TGTGCCAGCAGTCCCCCTCCGAGCTCTGGGGCCAACGTCCTGACTTTC.

This clone appeared a few times. The V gene is TRBV6-5, the J gene TRBJ2-7; D might be TRBD1 (6 bases). Germline values: CDR1 MNHEY, CDR2 SVGAGI. The CDR3 sequence is 14 residues long. V was pared by 10 bases and J by 4 bases, with 20 bases between. This chain's CDR3 is CATLSEWGPYEQYF. The CDR3 DNA reads as TGTGCCACCCTCTCCGAGTGGGGGCCGTACGAGCAGTACTTC.

This clone was detected a few times. The genes are TRBV30 and TRBJ2-4; possibly TRBD1 for D (6 bases). The CDR3 sequence is 13 residues long. Germline V lookup: CDR1 GTSNPN, CDR2 SVGIG (reference sequence). V was clipped by 4 bases and J by 11 bases, with 18 bases between them. The CDR3 nucleotides read TGTGCCTGGAATGGCCAGGGGATTAGGGTTCAGTACTTC. Translated: CAWNGQGIRVQYF. Looking up the rest from reference TRBV30 and TRBJ2-4 gives the full variable domain: SQTIHQWPATLVQPVGSPLSLECTVEGTSNPNLYWYRQAAGRGLQLLFYSVGIGQISSEVPQNLSASRPQDRQFILSSKKLLLSDSGFYLCAWNGQGIRVQYFGAGTRLSVL.

This clone was observed a few times. The genes are TRBV7-6 and TRBJ1-1; D remains unclear. Looked up from germline, CDR1 is SGHVS and CDR2 is FNYEAQ. The CDR3 covers 15 residues. Trimming pared 1 base from V and 0 bases from J, leaving 9 bases between. The DNA of the CDR3 is TGTGCCAGCAGCTTAGTCGCGGCGGTGAACACTGAAGCTTTCTTT. Translated: CASSLVAAVNTEAFF.

This clone was found a few times. This chain connects TRBV29-1 to TRBJ2-7; D is perhaps TRBD2 (5 bases). The CDR3 covers 11 residues. Germline loops: CDR1 SQVTM, CDR2 ANQGSEA. V was trimmed by 6 bases and J by 0 bases, leaving 6 bases between them. The CDR3 sequence: CSVRDSYEQYF. The CDR3 region has the DNA TGCAGCGTCCGGGACTCCTACGAGCAGTACTTC.

This clone was observed a handful of times. V and J are TRBV27 and TRBJ1-2; 12 bases align to TRBD1. Trimming at V came to 6 bases and at J to 11 bases, leaving 7 bases not matched to a gene. This CDR3 region has 13 residues. From germline, CDR1 is MNHEY and CDR2 SMNVEV (reference sequence). CDR3 bases: TGTGCCAGCAGACGGACGGGACAGGGGGCATACACCTTC. It yields the protein CASRRTGQGAYTF.

This chain links TRBV5-4 with TRBJ2-1; TRBD2 is a possible D gene (6 bases). V was cut by 0 bases and J by 6 bases, with 13 bases left in between. This CDR3 is 15 amino acids long. Germline lookup yields CDR1 SGHNT and CDR2 YYREEE (reference sequence). The CDR3: CASSLVAGWGNEQFF. The DNA of the CDR3 is TGTGCCAGCAGCTTGGTTGCGGGATGGGGCAATGAGCAGTTCTTC. The whole variable domain, filled in from reference TRBV5-4 and TRBJ2-1, reads ETGVTQSPTHLIKTRGQQVTLRCSSQSGHNTVSWYQQALGQGPQFIFQYYREEENGRGNFPPRFSGLQFPNYSSELNVNALELDDSALYLCASSLVAGWGNEQFFGPGTRLTVL.

The table lists this clone with a few counts. The gene calls are TRBV29-1 and TRBJ2-1; 12 bases agree with TRBD1. Germline CDR1 SQVTM, CDR2 ANQGSEA. The J segment lost 0 bases and the V segment lost 7 bases, leaving 10 bases of the junction unmatched. The CDR3 has 17 amino acids. The CDR3 nucleotides are TGCAGCGGGGGACAGGGGGCGTCTGGGAACTCCTACAATGAGCAGTTCTTC. It translates to CSGGQGASGNSYNEQFF.

The rearrangement links TRBV5-8 to TRBJ1-1; D remains unclear. The CDR3 consists of 12 residues. The germline gives CDR1 SGHTS, CDR2 YDEGEE. Trimming cost V 4 bases and J 0 bases, with 4 bases left between them. The CDR3 region is CASSRVNTEAFF. The CDR3 bases are TGTGCCAGCAGCCGGGTGAACACTGAAGCTTTCTTT. Full variable domain (outside the CDR3, taken from reference TRBV5-8 and TRBJ1-1): EAGVTQSPTHLIKTRGQQATLRCSPISGHTSVYWYQQALGLGLQFLLWYDEGEERNRGNFPPRFSGRQFPNYSSELNVNALELEDSALYLCASSRVNTEAFFGQGTRLTVV.

The genes are TRBV6-4 and TRBJ2-2; perhaps TRBD1 as D (5 bases). V was shortened by 5 bases and J by 2 bases, with 9 bases between the two germline ends. Germline V gene data show CDR1 as MRHNA and CDR2 as SNTAGT. CDR3 length: 14 residues. The DNA of the CDR3 is TGTGCCAGCAGTCCCCAGGGAAACACCGGGGAGCTGTTTTTT. Its translation: CASSPQGNTGELFF.

In this sample, this clone turned up a few times. This sequence joins TRBV7-9 and TRBJ2-2; 10 bases line up with TRBD1. The CDR3 is 15 amino acids. The V gene end was trimmed by 4 bases and the J gene end by 3 bases; junction bases not matched to a gene: 2. Germline V lookup: CDR1 SEHNR, CDR2 FQNEAQ (reference sequence). The CDR3 protein is CASSSDRGYTGELFF. The CDR3 DNA follows: TGTGCCAGCAGCTCGGACAGGGGGTACACCGGGGAGCTGTTTTTT.

This chain joins TRBV5-1 and TRBJ1-1; no firm D call. The V end was cut by 4 bases, the J end by 1 base, with 14 bases between. Germline CDR1 is SGHRS and CDR2 is YFSETQ. The CDR3 is 15 residues long. The CDR3 DNA sequence: TGCGCCAGCAGCACTCACCAAGGAGGGAACACTGAAGCTTTCTTT. This codes for CASSTHQGGNTEAFF.

The J gene is TRBJ2-1, the V gene TRBV19; 12 bases agree with TRBD2. The length of the CDR3 is 17 residues. V gave up 8 bases and J gave up 6 bases; unmatched junction bases: 14. In germline, CDR1 is LNHDA, CDR2 SQIVND (reference sequence). The DNA for the CDR3 is TGTGCCAGTGGGAGGACTAGCGGGAATAACCTTCGCAATGAGCAGTTCTTC. This sequence encodes CASGRTSGNNLRNEQFF.

V and J are TRBV5-6 and TRBJ1-5; 9 nucleotides align to TRBD1. Germline CDR1 reads SGHDT; CDR2 reads YYEEEE. Trimming took 4 bases from V and 14 from J; bases not matched to a gene: 7. The CDR3 loop spans 12 amino acids. The CDR3 sequence: CASSLGTGFEHF. The CDR3 bases are TGTGCCAGCAGCCTCGGGACAGGGTTCGAGCATTTT. Together with reference TRBV5-6 and TRBJ1-5, the CDR3 gives the full variable domain: DAGVTQSPTHLIKTRGQQVTLRCSPKSGHDTVSWYQQALGQGPQFIFQYYEEEERQRGNFPDRFSGHQFPNYSSELNVNALLLGDSALYLCASSLGTGFEHFGDGTRLSIL.

J is TRBJ2-1 and V is TRBV6-5, with D possibly TRBD2 on 6 matching bases. Per the germline V gene, CDR1 is MNHEY and CDR2 is SVGAGI. V lost 6 bases, J lost 8 bases, and 17 bases lay in between. This CDR3 spans 14 amino acids. Written as DNA, the CDR3 is TGTGCCAGCAGATCGACTAGAAGTCTTCATGAGCAGTTCTTC. Protein product: CASRSTRSLHEQFF.

The CDR3 here is CASRTGTGPYEQFF. The CDR3 nucleotides are TGTGCCAGCAGGACGGGGACAGGTCCGTATGAGCAGTTCTTC. This chain uses TRBV6-5 with TRBJ2-1, with TRBD1 matching over 8 bases. Germline-derived CDR1 and CDR2 are MNHEY and SVGAGI. The CDR3 runs to 14 residues. The V gene end was trimmed by 6 bases and the J gene end by 8 bases; junction bases not matched to a gene: 9.

This clone was detected once. The genes are TRBV28 and TRBJ2-1; TRBD1 aligns across 8 bases. Germline trimming cut 6 bases from V and 2 bases from J; bases unmatched to any gene: 9. This CDR3 comprises 16 residues. Germline CDR1 is MDHEN and CDR2 is SYDVKM. CDR3 DNA: TGTGCCAGCAGCCAACGGTCAGGGGGCGCCTACAATGAGCAGTTCTTC. This encodes CASSQRSGGAYNEQFF.

The gene calls are TRBV19 and TRBJ1-4; D is ambiguous. This CDR3 has 9 residues. Trimming left V 9 bases short and J 7 bases short, with 3 bases between. Germline V gives CDR1 LNHDA, CDR2 SQIVND (reference sequence). The CDR3 DNA reads as TGTGCCAGCTCTGAAAAACTGTTTTTT. Its translation: CASSEKLFF.

The chain links TRBV6-1 to TRBJ2-7, with 9 nucleotides matching TRBD1. CDR1 is MNHNS, CDR2 SASEGT, per germline. CDR3 length: 15 amino acids. V dropped 4 bases and J dropped 4; count of bases not matched to a gene: 8. This CDR3 reads CASSASGTGNYEQYF. CDR3 sequence (DNA): TGTGCCAGCAGTGCGTCCGGGACAGGGAATTACGAGCAGTACTTC.

This chain links TRBV4-1 with TRBJ1-2; 7 positions match TRBD1. This CDR3 comprises 16 residues. The V gene end was trimmed by 4 bases and the J gene end by 6 bases; junction bases not matched to a gene: 14. Germline loops: CDR1 MGHRA, CDR2 YSYEKL. As DNA, the CDR3 is TGCGCCAGCAGCCCAAGAGCGGCTGACAGGGAGGATGGCTACACCTTC. Residues: CASSPRAADREDGYTF.

V is TRBV5-6 and J is TRBJ2-5; 9 bases fit TRBD2. The V gene end was trimmed by 2 bases and the J gene end by 4 bases; junction bases not matched to a gene: 15. Per germline, CDR1 SGHDT and CDR2 YYEEEE. This CDR3 region has 18 residues. The CDR3 here is CASSFGLAGAGIIETQYF. CDR3 nucleotides: TGTGCCAGCAGCTTCGGGTTAGCGGGAGCGGGTATAATAGAGACCCAGTACTTC.